Listed below are T cell receptor beta chains from one sample, sequenced in a study of shared clonotypes between healthy human individuals. Assay: immunoSEQ multiplex PCR; the TCRdb copy retains only in-frame clones and omits some. The sample holds 2 million to 3 million clones; 80% to 95% are singletons and the top ten take about 0.34%. Specimen: naive CD4+ T cells from PBMCs. Receptor source: a man in his late teens or twenties in good health. Some clones in this sample may be carry-over from other donors' samples. Each CDR3 is given with its conserved first and last residue. A D gene is named only where the DNA matches it firmly. Clone size is stated in some rows and not others, as once, few, many or a class when expanded.

d_gene | j_gene | v_gene | len | abundance | CDR3nt | CDR3aa
TRBD2 | TRBJ2-1 | TRBV29-1 | 14 | many | TGCAGCGTTCTAGCGGGGGTCTCCTACAATGAGCAGTTCTTC | CSVLAGVSYNEQFF
- | TRBJ2-7 | TRBV7-2 | 13 | - | TGTGCCAGCAGCTTGGGGGTTTCCTACGAGCAGTACTTC | CASSLGVSYEQYF
- | TRBJ1-2 | TRBV28 | 13 | - | TGTGCCAGCAGTTTATCCCGATCCGGTGGCTACACCTTC | CASSLSRSGGYTF
- | TRBJ2-7 | TRBV10-3 | 12 | - | TGTGCCATCAGTGCGGCCGACTGGAGGCAGTACTTC | CAISAADWRQYF
- | TRBJ1-2 | TRBV7-2 | 14 | few | TGTGCCAGCAGCCCTTCGTATAACGACTATGGCTACACCTTC | CASSPSYNDYGYTF
TRBD1 | TRBJ2-7 | TRBV2 | 13 | - | TGTGCCAGCAAGGCAGGGGGCGTCTCCGAGCAGTACTTC | CASKAGGVSEQYF
TRBD2 | TRBJ2-1 | TRBV29-1 | 14 | - | TGCAGCGTTGATATGGCTAGCGGTTACAATGAGCAGTTCTTC | CSVDMASGYNEQFF
- | TRBJ2-3 | TRBV29-1 | 15 | - | TGCAGCGCCAGAGTCGGGACCATGGAGACAGATACGCAGTATTTT | CSARVGTMETDTQYF
- | TRBJ1-5 | TRBV2 | 14 | once | TGTGCCAGCAGTCGCCGGGACGGTGGGCAGCCCCAGCATTTT | CASSRRDGGQPQHF
- | TRBJ1-5 | TRBV7-8 | 13 | - | TGTGCCAGCAGCTTAGGGCAGGGTCAGCCCCAGCATTTT | CASSLGQGQPQHF
- | TRBJ1-6 | TRBV28 | 15 | - | TGTGCCAGCCTTTTACAAGACAGACCGAATTCACCCCTCCACTTT | CASLLQDRPNSPLHF
- | TRBJ2-7 | TRBV7-2 | 14 | - | TGTGCCAGCAGCCATTCAGGGTCCCCCTACGAGCAGTACTTC | CASSHSGSPYEQYF
- | TRBJ2-7 | TRBV15 | 13 | - | TGTGCCACCAGCAGACCACAGGGGAGGGAGCAGTACTTC | CATSRPQGREQYF
TRBD2 | TRBJ2-3 | TRBV2 | 14 | - | TGTGCCAGTCTTAGCGGGAGGGCACCAGATACGCAGTATTTT | CASLSGRAPDTQYF
- | TRBJ2-7 | TRBV5-1 | 13 | - | TGCGCCAGCAGCCGGCGGGACAATTACGAGCAGTACTTC | CASSRRDNYEQYF
TRBD2 | TRBJ2-1 | TRBV5-1 | 16 | - | TGCGCCAGCAGCTTATTAGGACTAGCTAATGACAATGAGCAGTTCTTC | CASSLLGLANDNEQFF
- | TRBJ1-3 | TRBV5-1 | 13 | - | TGCGCCAGCAGCCCCAACATGGGATACACCATATATTTT | CASSPNMGYTIYF
TRBD2 | TRBJ2-1 | TRBV10-1 | 16 | - | TGCGCCAGCAGTCAGACTAGCGGGAGAGATTACAATGAGCAGTTCTTC | CASSQTSGRDYNEQFF
TRBD2 | TRBJ2-3 | TRBV4-2 | 19 | - | TGTGCCAGCAGCCAAGTCGGCCGACTAGCGGGAGTTAGCACAGATACGCAGTATTTT | CASSQVGRLAGVSTDTQYF
- | TRBJ1-3 | TRBV28 | 15 | - | TGTGCCAGCAGTGCCGGCCGTATTGGGGGAAACACCATATATTTT | CASSAGRIGGNTIYF
TRBD1 | TRBJ1-1 | TRBV28 | 16 | - | TGTGCCAGCAGTTTTCACAGGGGGGTCATGAACACTGAAGCTTTCTTT | CASSFHRGVMNTEAFF
- | TRBJ1-4 | TRBV6-5 | 15 | - | TGTGCCAGCAGTACTGGGGGGGGGAGAGGGGAAAAACTGTTTTTT | CASSTGGGRGEKLFF
- | TRBJ1-2 | TRBV2 | 13 | - | TGTGCCAGCAGTGAGCAGCAGAACTATGGCTACACCTTC | CASSEQQNYGYTF
TRBD1 | TRBJ2-1 | TRBV9 | 15 | - | TGTGCCAGCAGCGTAGGGACAGGGGTTTGGAATGAGCAGTTCTTC | CASSVGTGVWNEQFF
TRBD2 | TRBJ2-3 | TRBV11-3 | 16 | - | TGTGCCAGCAGCTTAGGGCTAGCGGGGACCACAGATACGCAGTATTTT | CASSLGLAGTTDTQYF
- | TRBJ1-2 | TRBV20-1 | 11 | - | TGCAGTGTGACATCCGGGTACGGCTACACCTTC | CSVTSGYGYTF
TRBD1 | TRBJ2-2 | TRBV10-3 | 16 | - | TGTGCCACACGACCGGGACAGGGGGCGAACACCGGGGAGCTGTTTTTT | CATRPGQGANTGELFF
- | TRBJ1-5 | TRBV27 | 15 | - | TGTGCCAGCAGTTTTTCATTGCAGAGCAATCAGCCCCAGCATTTT | CASSFSLQSNQPQHF
TRBD1 | TRBJ2-1 | TRBV7-3 | 14 | once | TGTGCCAGCAGCCCAGGACGGACAGGAGACGAGCAGTTCTTC | CASSPGRTGDEQFF
- | TRBJ2-3 | TRBV5-1 | 14 | - | TGCGCCAGCCGTGAGGGGCACCCCGCAGATACGCAGTATTTT | CASREGHPADTQYF
- | TRBJ2-6 | TRBV27 | 12 | few | TGTGCCAGCTCCTCTGGGGCCAACGTCCTGACTTTC | CASSSGANVLTF
- | TRBJ2-1 | TRBV25-1 | 14 | - | TGTGCCAGCAGAACCGGGACCACATCCAATGAGCAGTTCTTC | CASRTGTTSNEQFF
- | TRBJ2-2 | TRBV28 | 15 | - | TGTGCCAGCAGCTCCTCAAAAAGTTACACCGGGGAGCTGTTTTTT | CASSSSKSYTGELFF
TRBD2 | TRBJ2-3 | TRBV5-1 | 16 | - | TGCGCCAGCAGCCTCGGGCTAGCGGGGACCACAGATACGCAGTATTTT | CASSLGLAGTTDTQYF
- | TRBJ2-7 | TRBV6-5 | 14 | - | TGTGCCAGCAGTGCCCGGAGTCCGGGGGTGGAGCAGTACTTC | CASSARSPGVEQYF
- | TRBJ2-1 | TRBV6-5 | 14 | - | TGTGCCAGCAGCCCCGGGACCGCCTGGAATGAGCAGTTCTTC | CASSPGTAWNEQFF
TRBD2 | TRBJ2-5 | TRBV6-5 | 13 | - | TGTGCCAGCAGTAGCGGGAAACGAGAGACCCAGTACTTC | CASSSGKRETQYF
TRBD2 | TRBJ2-7 | TRBV5-4 | 12 | - | TGTGCCAGCAGGCGGGAGCTGGGCGAGCAGTACTTC | CASRRELGEQYF
- | TRBJ1-5 | TRBV28 | 17 | - | TGTGCCAGCAGTTTAGATCCAAGAGTTAGTGGCAATCAGCCCCAGCATTTT | CASSLDPRVSGNQPQHF
- | TRBJ2-7 | TRBV18 | 14 | - | TGTGCCAGCTCACCAGGACGGAGGACCTACGAGCAGTACTTC | CASSPGRRTYEQYF